The 5 T cell receptor beta chains listed next were all sequenced from one sample in a study of blood T cell repertoires in COVID-19. Here immunoSEQ multiplex PCR was the method, and the copy in TCRdb shows in-frame clones only, minus some. The data contain fewer than 350,000 clones, 88% of them singletons. Sequencing was done on a sample of PBMCs or T cells enriched from blood (not recorded which). The receptors were gathered from a woman in her 30s who had recovered from COVID-19.

The J gene is TRBJ2-5, the V gene TRBV5-1; TRBD2 matches 12 bases. Trimming cost V 0 bases and J 4 bases; bases outside gene matches: 4. Germline CDR1 and CDR2: SGHRS and YFSETQ. CDR3 length: 16 amino acids. The CDR3 sequence is CASSLGLAGDLETQYF. As DNA, the CDR3 is TGCGCCAGCAGCTTGGGACTAGCGGGAGATTTAGAGACCCAGTACTTC.

J is TRBJ1-6 and V is TRBV13; D is ambiguous. Germline V lookup: CDR1 PRHDT, CDR2 FYEKMQ (reference sequence). There are 12 residues in the CDR3. The V end was cut by 8 bases, the J end by 6 bases, with 8 bases between. The CDR3 sequence is CASGGSNSPLHF. The CDR3 nucleotides are TGTGCCAGCGGAGGTTCTAATTCACCCCTCCACTTT.

The chain uses TRBV19 and TRBJ1-2, with 7 bases matching TRBD1. J gave up 4 bases and V 5 bases, and 10 bases lay outside the gene matches. This CDR3 contains 15 residues. Germline CDR1 reads LNHDA; CDR2 reads SQIVND (reference sequence). In DNA, the CDR3 is TGTGCCAGTAGTCACCTGGCAGGGGGGATCTATGGCTACACCTTC. Amino acids: CASSHLAGGIYGYTF.

The genes are TRBV30 and TRBJ1-6; TRBD1 agrees at 7 bases. Trimming removed 7 bases from V and 1 base from J; junction bases left unmatched: 7. The CDR3 runs 15 residues. CDR1 and CDR2 (germline): GTSNPN, SVGIG (reference sequence). CDR3 DNA sequence: TGTGCCTTCCGGACAGGAGTTTCCTATAATTCACCCCTCCACTTT. The encoded protein is CAFRTGVSYNSPLHF.

This chain uses TRBV9 with TRBJ1-2, with 8 bases fitting TRBD1. The CDR3 is 13 residues long. V was pared by 3 bases and J by 4 bases, with 2 bases of the junction left unmatched. Germline V gene sequence: CDR1 SGDLS, CDR2 YYNGEE. CDR3 DNA sequence: TGTGCCAGCAGCGATGACAGGGGCTATGGCTACACCTTC. It encodes CASSDDRGYGYTF.